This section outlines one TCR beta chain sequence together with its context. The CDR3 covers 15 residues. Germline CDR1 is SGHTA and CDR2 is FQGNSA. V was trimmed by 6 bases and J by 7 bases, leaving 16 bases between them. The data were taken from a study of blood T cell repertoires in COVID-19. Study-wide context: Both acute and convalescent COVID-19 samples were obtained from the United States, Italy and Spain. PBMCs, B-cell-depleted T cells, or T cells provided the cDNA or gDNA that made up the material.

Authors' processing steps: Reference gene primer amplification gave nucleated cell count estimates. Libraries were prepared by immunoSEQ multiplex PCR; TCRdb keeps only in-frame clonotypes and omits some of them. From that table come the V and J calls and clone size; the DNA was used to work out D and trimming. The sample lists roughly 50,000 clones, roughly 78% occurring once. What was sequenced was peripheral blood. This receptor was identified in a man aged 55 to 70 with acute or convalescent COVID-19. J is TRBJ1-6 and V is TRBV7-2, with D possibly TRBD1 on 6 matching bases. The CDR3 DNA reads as TGTGCCAGCAGTTTCGGACAGTCCGGGAATTCACCCCTCCACTTT. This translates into CASSFGQSGNSPLHF.